A single T cell receptor beta chain is shown here with its context. Its specificity is unknown. Collection of around 9.3 milliliters of peripheral blood was performed for each donor. The authors ran a second PCR of about 6 to 11 cycles using a sample-barcoded 5' primer and a J-beta primer mix. Any given sample supplied a minimum of 3 million CDR3-containing paired-end reads. Using its own MiXCR run on the 5' RACE reads, TCRdb lists one record per CDR3 protein. The sample includes about 650,000 distinct CDR3 sequences, 52% of them seen just once. The data were obtained in a study of blood T cells in healthy people across ages. Broader study findings: Long-lived and aged donors differed, with more naive CD4+ cells and higher diversity in the long-lived.

The sequenced sample was blood. The TCR comes from a woman at least 80 years old in good health.

Written as DNA, the CDR3 is TGTGCCAGCAGTTTAACGTCGCAGACCCAAGAGACCCAGTACTTC. It encodes CASSLTSQTQETQYF. The chain carries TRBV12-3 or TRBV12-4 and TRBJ2-5; D is uncertain. V was clipped by 2 bases and J by 1 base, with 11 bases between them. CDR3 length: 15 amino acids.